Following are 5 T cell receptor beta chains from one sample sequenced in a study of cytomegalovirus exposure and HLA in healthy donors. Vbeta (60) and Jbeta (13) primers were used in the PCR. The protocol was immunoSEQ multiplex PCR, while the TCRdb copy is restricted to in-frame clones and leaves out a portion. The table for this sample gives about 130,000 clones. The specimen was PBMCs. Every receptor here comes from a middle-aged woman in good health and CMV-seropositive.

The chain couples TRBV5-5 to TRBJ2-7; possible D gene TRBD2, 6 bases. Germline V gives CDR1 SGHKS, CDR2 YYEKEE (reference sequence). V was shortened by 0 bases and J by 4 bases, with 14 bases between the two germline ends. The length of the CDR3 is 15 residues. The CDR3 region has the DNA TGTGCCAGCAGCTTGGAAACCGGGAGAGGGTACGAGCAGTACTTC. Its protein is CASSLETGRGYEQYF.

This chain connects TRBV18 to TRBJ1-2; D unclear. V was pared by 3 bases and J by 6 bases, with 11 bases between. The CDR3 is 13 residues long. CDR1 and CDR2 from the germline V gene are KGHSH and LQKENI. As DNA, the CDR3 is TGTGCCAGCTCACCTGAGGGCATCCATGGCTACACCTTC. Translating it yields CASSPEGIHGYTF.

The rearrangement uses TRBV7-3 and TRBJ2-1; TRBD2 matches at 10 bases. The CDR3 contains 15 residues. With 4 bases clipped from V and 6 bases from J, the junction kept 6 bases outside the gene matches. The germline V gene encodes CDR1 SGHTA and CDR2 FQGTGA. This chain's CDR3 is CASSSLAGGGNEQFF. The CDR3 region has the DNA TGTGCCAGCAGCTCTTTAGCGGGGGGAGGCAATGAGCAGTTCTTC.

The chain joins TRBV4-3 to TRBJ2-2; D is uncertain. The CDR3 has 13 amino acids. The V gene's germline CDR1 is LGHNA and CDR2 YSLEER. V gave up 4 bases and J gave up 3 bases, with 6 bases separating them. CDR3 protein: CASSPGDTGELFF. DNA of the CDR3: TGCGCCAGCAGCCCTGGAGACACCGGGGAGCTGTTTTTT.

The chain couples TRBV28 to TRBJ1-2; no clear D gene. The CDR3 has 12 amino acids. Trimming shortened V by 5 bases and J by 8 bases, and 12 bases separated the two germline ends. Germline CDR1 reads MDHEN; CDR2 reads SYDVKM. The CDR3 loop is CASSIIEEGYTF. As DNA, the CDR3 is TGTGCCAGCAGTATTATAGAGGAAGGCTACACCTTC.